The clone carrying this T cell receptor beta chain was observed a few times. Sequencing used immunoSEQ multiplex PCR; TCRdb keeps in-frame clones, though not all of them. Among 65,000 or so clones, over 70% were seen once, and the ten largest hold over 1.5%. The unexposed donors gave CD4+ T cells in 2011-2018, prior to COVID-19. The sample comes from a study of CD4 T cells in relation to SARS-CoV-2 and coronaviruses. This receptor was obtained from a human donor in good health. The sequenced material came from memory CD4+ T cells from PBMCs.

CDR3 nucleotide sequence: TGTGCCAGCAGTACCCCCTCCGGACAGGTGTACGAGCAGTACTTC. It yields the protein CASSTPSGQVYEQYF. The rearrangement uses TRBV28 and TRBJ2-7, with TRBD1 matching over 7 bases. Germline V CDR1 and CDR2: MDHEN, SYDVKM. V gave up 5 bases and J gave up 4 bases; unmatched junction bases: 11. The CDR3 spans 15 residues.